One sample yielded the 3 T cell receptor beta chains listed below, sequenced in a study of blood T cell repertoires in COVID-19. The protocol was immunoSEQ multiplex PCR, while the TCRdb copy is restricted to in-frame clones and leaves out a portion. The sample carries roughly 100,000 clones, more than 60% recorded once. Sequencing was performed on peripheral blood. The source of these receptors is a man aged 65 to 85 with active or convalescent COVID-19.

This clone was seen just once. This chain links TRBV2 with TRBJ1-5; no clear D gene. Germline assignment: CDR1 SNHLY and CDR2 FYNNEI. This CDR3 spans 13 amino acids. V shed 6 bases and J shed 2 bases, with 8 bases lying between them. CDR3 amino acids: CASREVGNQPQHF. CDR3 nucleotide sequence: TGTGCCAGCAGGGAGGTGGGCAATCAGCCCCAGCATTTT.

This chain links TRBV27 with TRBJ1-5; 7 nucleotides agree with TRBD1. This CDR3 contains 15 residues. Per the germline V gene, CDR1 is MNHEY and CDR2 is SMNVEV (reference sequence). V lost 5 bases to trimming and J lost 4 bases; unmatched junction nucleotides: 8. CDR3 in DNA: TGTGCCAGCAGTCCCCGGACAGGAGGGAATCAGCCCCAGCATTTT. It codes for CASSPRTGGNQPQHF.

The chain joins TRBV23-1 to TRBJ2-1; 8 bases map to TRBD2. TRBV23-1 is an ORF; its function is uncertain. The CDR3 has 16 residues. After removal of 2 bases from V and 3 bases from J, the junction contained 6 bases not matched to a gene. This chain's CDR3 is CASSQASGRGYNEQFF. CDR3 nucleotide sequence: TGCGCCAGCAGTCAAGCCAGCGGGAGAGGCTACAATGAGCAGTTCTTC.